This T cell receptor (beta chain) was recovered during a study of cytomegalovirus exposure and HLA in healthy donors. General study points: Per published reports, the classifier diagnosed cytomegalovirus status with high specificity and sensitivity. Presence/absence analyses supposed approximately even sequencing depth among donors. It has been reported that TCR beta sequences accurately predicted the HLA-A and HLA-B alleles of most subjects.

PCR primers comprised 60 Vbeta and 13 Jbeta primers. Assay: immunoSEQ multiplex PCR; the TCRdb copy retains only in-frame clones and omits some. This sample's table has around 150,000 clones. On this clone itself: The antigen is undetermined.

Donors in the study were healthy people who gave bone marrow. The material sequenced was PBMCs. The clonotype originates from a woman in her sixties or seventies in good health and CMV-seronegative.

The CDR3 DNA reads TGTGCCAGCAGTGAAGCGCGATCGGGTCAGCCCCAGCATTTT. Its protein product is CASSEARSGQPQHF. The chain uses TRBV6-1 and TRBJ1-5, with D unresolved. Trimming took 0 bases from V and 6 from J, leaving 9 bases between them. CDR3 size: 14 residues. Germline V lookup: CDR1 MNHNS, CDR2 SASEGT.